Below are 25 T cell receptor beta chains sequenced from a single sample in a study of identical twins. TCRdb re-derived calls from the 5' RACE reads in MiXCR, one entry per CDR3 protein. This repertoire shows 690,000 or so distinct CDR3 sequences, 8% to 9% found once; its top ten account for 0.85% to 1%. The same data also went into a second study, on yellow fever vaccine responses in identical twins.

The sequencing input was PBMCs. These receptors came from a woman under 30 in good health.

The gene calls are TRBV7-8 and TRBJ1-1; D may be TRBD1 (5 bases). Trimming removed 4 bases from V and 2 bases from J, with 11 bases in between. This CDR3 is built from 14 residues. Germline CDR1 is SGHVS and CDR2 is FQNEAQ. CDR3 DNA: TGTGCCAGCAGCTCCAAGGGGTTTAACACTGAAGCTTTCTTT. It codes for CASSSKGFNTEAFF.

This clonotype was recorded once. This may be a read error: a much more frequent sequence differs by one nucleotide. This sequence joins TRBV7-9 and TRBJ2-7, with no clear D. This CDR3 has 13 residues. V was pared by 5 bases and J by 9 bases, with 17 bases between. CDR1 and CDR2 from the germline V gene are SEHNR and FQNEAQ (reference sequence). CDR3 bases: TGTGCCAGCAGCATGCTCTCTACGATAGCGCAGTACTTC. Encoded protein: CASSMLSTIAQYF.

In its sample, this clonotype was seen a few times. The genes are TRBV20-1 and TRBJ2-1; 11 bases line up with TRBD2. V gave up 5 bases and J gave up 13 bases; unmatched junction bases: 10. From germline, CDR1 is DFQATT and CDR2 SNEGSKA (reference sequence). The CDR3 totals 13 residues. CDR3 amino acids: CSAPKTSGVRQFF. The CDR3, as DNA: TGCAGTGCTCCCAAGACTAGCGGGGTCCGACAGTTCTTC.

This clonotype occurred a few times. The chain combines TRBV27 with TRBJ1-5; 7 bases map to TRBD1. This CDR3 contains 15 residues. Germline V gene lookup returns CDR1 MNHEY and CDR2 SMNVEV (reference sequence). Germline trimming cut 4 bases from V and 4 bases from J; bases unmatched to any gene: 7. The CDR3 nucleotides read TGTGCCAGCAGTTCACAGGGGCTGGGGAATCAGCCCCAGCATTTT. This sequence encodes CASSSQGLGNQPQHF.

The CDR3 DNA follows: TGCAGTGCTAGAGATATTAGCGGGATTTACGAGCAGTACTTC. This encodes CSARDISGIYEQYF. The chain recombines TRBV20-1 with TRBJ2-7; 8 bases map to TRBD2. The V gene end was trimmed by 0 bases and the J gene end by 4 bases; junction bases not matched to a gene: 5. Germline V lookup: CDR1 DFQATT, CDR2 SNEGSKA (reference sequence). CDR3 size: 14 residues.

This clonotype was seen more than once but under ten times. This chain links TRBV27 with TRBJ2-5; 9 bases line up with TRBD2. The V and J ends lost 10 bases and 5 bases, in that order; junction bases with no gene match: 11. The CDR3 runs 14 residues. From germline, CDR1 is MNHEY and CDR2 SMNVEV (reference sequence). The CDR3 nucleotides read TGTGCCACCCGGCCCGCGGGGGGGAGGGAGACCCAGTACTTC. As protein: CATRPAGGRETQYF.

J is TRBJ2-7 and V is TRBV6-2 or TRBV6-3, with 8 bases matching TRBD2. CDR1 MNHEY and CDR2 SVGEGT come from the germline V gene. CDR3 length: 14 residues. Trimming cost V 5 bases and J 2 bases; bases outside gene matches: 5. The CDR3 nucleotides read TGTGCCAGCAGTACTAGCGGATCAACCTACGAGCAGTACTTC. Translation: CASSTSGSTYEQYF.

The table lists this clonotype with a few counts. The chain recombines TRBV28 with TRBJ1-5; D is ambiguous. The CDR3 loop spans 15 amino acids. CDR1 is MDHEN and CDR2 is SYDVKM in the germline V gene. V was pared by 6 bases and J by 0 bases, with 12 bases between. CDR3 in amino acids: CASSRSLYSNQPQHF. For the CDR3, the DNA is TGTGCCAGCAGCCGGAGTTTGTATAGCAATCAGCCCCAGCATTTT.

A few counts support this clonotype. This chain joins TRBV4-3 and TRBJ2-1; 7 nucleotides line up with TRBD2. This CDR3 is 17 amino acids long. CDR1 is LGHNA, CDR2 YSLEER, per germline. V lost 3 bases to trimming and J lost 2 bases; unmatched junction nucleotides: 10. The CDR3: CASSQDPAGATYNEQFF. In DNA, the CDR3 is TGCGCCAGCAGCCAGGATCCGGCGGGAGCGACCTACAATGAGCAGTTCTTC.

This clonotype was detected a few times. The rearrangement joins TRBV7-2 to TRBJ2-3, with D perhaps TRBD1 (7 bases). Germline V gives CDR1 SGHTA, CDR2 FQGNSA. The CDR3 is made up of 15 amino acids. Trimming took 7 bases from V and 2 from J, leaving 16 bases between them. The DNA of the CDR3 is TGTGCCAGCACCTCCGAGGAGGGGGCCACAGATACGCAGTATTTT. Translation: CASTSEEGATDTQYF.

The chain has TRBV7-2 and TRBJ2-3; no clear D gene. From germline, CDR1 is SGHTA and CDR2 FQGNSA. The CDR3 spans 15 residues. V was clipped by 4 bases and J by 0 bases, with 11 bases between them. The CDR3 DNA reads TGTGCCAGCAGCTCCGTCGTCGCTAGCACAGATACGCAGTATTTT. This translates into CASSSVVASTDTQYF. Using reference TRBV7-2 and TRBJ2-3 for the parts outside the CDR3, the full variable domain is GAGVSQSPSNKVTEKGKDVELRCDPISGHTALYWYRQSLGQGLEFLIYFQGNSAPDKSGLPSDRFSAERTGGSVSTLTIQRTQQEDSAVYLCASSSVVASTDTQYFGPGTRLTVL.

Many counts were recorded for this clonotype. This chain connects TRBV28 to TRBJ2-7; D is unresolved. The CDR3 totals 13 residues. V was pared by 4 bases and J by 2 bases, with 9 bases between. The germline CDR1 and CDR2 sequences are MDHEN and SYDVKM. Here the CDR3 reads CASSSWGAYEQYF. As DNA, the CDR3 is TGTGCCAGCAGTTCCTGGGGTGCCTACGAGCAGTACTTC.

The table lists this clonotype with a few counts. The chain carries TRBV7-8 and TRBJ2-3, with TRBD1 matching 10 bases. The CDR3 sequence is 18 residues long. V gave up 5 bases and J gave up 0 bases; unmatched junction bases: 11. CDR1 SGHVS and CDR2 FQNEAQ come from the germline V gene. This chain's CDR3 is CASSEDRGQDYSTDTQYF. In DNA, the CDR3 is TGTGCCAGCAGCGAAGACAGGGGGCAGGACTATAGCACAGATACGCAGTATTTT.

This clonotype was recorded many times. CDR3 protein: CASRVGTSGTYEQYF. In nucleotides, the CDR3 is TGCGCCAGCAGAGTAGGAACTAGCGGGACCTACGAGCAGTACTTC. The chain links TRBV5-1 to TRBJ2-7; 10 bases are shared with TRBD2. Germline CDR1 reads SGHRS; CDR2 reads YFSETQ. Germline trimming cut 5 bases from V and 2 bases from J; bases unmatched to any gene: 7. This CDR3 is built from 15 residues.

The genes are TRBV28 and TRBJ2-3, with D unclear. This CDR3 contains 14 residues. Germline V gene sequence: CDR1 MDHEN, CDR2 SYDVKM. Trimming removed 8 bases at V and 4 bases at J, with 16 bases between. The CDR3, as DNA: TGTGCCAGCGGCAATCTAGTAGGGCCAGATACGCAGTATTTT. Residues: CASGNLVGPDTQYF.

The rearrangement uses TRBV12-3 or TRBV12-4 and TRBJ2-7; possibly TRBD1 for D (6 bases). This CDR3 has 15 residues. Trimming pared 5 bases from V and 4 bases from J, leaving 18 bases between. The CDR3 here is CASSRQALGHYEQYF. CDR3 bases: TGTGCCAGCAGTCGACAGGCCTTAGGCCATTACGAGCAGTACTTC.

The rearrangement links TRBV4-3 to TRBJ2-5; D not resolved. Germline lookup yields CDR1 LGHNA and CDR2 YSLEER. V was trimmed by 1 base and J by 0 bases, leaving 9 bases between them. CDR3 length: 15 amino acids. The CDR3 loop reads CASSQASWDQETQYF. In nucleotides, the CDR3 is TGCGCCAGCAGCCAAGCATCCTGGGACCAAGAGACCCAGTACTTC.

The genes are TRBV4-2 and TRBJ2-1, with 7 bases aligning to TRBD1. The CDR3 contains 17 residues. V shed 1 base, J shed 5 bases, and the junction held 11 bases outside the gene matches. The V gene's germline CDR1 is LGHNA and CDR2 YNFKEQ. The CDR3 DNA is TGTGCCAGCAGCCAAGGCGTAGGGGGCTCTTTAGACAATGAGCAGTTCTTC. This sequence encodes CASSQGVGGSLDNEQFF.

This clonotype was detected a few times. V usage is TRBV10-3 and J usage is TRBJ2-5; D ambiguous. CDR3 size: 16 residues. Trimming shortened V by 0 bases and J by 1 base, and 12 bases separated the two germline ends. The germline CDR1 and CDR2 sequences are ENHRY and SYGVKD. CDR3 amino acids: CAISESHAASQETQYF. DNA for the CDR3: TGTGCCATCAGTGAGTCTCACGCGGCCAGCCAAGAGACCCAGTACTTC.

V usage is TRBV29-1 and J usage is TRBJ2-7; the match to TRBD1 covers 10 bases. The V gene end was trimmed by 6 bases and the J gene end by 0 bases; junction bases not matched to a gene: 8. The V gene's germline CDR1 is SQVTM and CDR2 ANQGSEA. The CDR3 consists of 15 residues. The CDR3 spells CSVDSGTGVSYEQYF. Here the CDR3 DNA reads TGCAGCGTAGACTCTGGGACAGGGGTCTCCTACGAGCAGTACTTC.

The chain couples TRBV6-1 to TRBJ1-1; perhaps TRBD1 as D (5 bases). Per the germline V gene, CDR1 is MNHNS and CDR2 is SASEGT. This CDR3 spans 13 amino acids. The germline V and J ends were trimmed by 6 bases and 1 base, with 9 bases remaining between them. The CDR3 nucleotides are TGTGCCAGCAGCAAGACAGAGAACACTGAAGCTTTCTTT. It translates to CASSKTENTEAFF.

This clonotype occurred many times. The CDR3 here is CASSQDTSSYNEQFF. CDR3 bases: TGTGCCAGCAGCCAGGACACGAGCTCCTACAATGAGCAGTTCTTC. The J gene is TRBJ2-1, the V gene TRBV12-3 or TRBV12-4; a weak D match, TRBD1 (5 bases). Trimming left V 6 bases short and J 0 bases short, with 12 bases between. The CDR3 has 15 residues.

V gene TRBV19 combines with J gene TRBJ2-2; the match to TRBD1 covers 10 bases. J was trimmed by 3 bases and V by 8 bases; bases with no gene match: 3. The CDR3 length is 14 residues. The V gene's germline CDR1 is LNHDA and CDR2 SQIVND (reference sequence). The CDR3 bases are TGTGCCAGTTCCGACAGGGGGCACACCGGGGAGCTGTTTTTT. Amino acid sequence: CASSDRGHTGELFF. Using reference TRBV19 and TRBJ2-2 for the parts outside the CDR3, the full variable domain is DGGITQSPKYLFRKEGQNVTLSCEQNLNHDAMYWYRQDPGQGLRLIYYSQIVNDFQKGDIAEGYSVSREKKESFPLTVTSAQKNPTAFYLCASSDRGHTGELFFGEGSRLTVL.

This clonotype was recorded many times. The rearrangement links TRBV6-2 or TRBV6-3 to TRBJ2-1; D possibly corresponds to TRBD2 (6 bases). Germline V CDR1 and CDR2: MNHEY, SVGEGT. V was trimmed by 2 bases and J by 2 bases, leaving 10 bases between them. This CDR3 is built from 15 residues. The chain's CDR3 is CASSYAGLPYNEQFF. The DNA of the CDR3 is TGTGCCAGCAGTTACGCGGGATTGCCCTACAATGAGCAGTTCTTC.

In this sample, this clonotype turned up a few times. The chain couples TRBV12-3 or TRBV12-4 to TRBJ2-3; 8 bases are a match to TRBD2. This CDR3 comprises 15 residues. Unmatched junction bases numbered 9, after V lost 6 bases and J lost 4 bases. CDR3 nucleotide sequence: TGTGCCAGCAGGTCTACGGGGGGGCCTTCAGATACGCAGTATTTT. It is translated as CASRSTGGPSDTQYF.